This TCR beta chain was identified during a study of T cells after yellow fever vaccination. TCR cDNA was made by 5'RACE template switching, adding a universal primer site and UMIs. TCRdb re-called the 5' RACE reads through MiXCR, storing one row per CDR3 protein. The data contain some 300,000 distinct CDR3 sequences, around a tenth of them seen just once; the ten biggest clones take up about 3%. Study-level findings and limits: Booster sampling recovered most clones from primary vaccination (under 97% CD4, roughly 88% CD8).

Germline V CDR1 and CDR2: KGHSH, LQKENI. This CDR3 region has 15 residues. V was cut by 0 bases and J by 5 bases, with 13 bases left in between. This clonotype was observed at least ten times. The antigen remains unidentified. Sequencing used CD4+ T cells sorted from PBMCs, obtained 45 days after the yellow fever booster vaccination. This TCR was recovered from a man between 18 and 29 years old who received the YFV17D yellow fever vaccine. This chain joins TRBV18 and TRBJ2-5, with D possibly matching TRBD2 (6 bases). In DNA, the CDR3 is TGTGCCAGCTCACCACCGTCAGGGAGCGGGGAGACCCAGTACTTC. Translating it yields CASSPPSGSGETQYF.